The 21 T cell receptor beta chains below were found in one sample sequenced in a study of blood T cell repertoires in COVID-19. Some clones are missing from TCRdb's copy, which holds only in-frame ones; the method was immunoSEQ multiplex PCR. The sample holds around 250,000 clones, more than 85% seen once. The sample consisted of PBMCs or T cells enriched from blood (not recorded which). These TCRs come from a man aged 35 to 55 who had been exposed to COVID-19.

The V gene is TRBV5-1, the J gene TRBJ2-2; TRBD2 aligns across 14 bases. V lost 0 bases, J lost 0 bases, and 4 bases stayed unmatched. Germline-derived CDR1 and CDR2 are SGHRS and YFSETQ. The CDR3 contains 19 residues. CDR3: CASSLVGLAGGSNTGELFF. The CDR3 DNA follows: TGCGCCAGCAGCTTGGTTGGACTAGCGGGAGGATCGAACACCGGGGAGCTGTTTTTT.

The gene calls are TRBV30 and TRBJ1-5, with a possible D match to TRBD1 (6 bases). The CDR3 contains 17 residues. Germline CDR1 and CDR2: GTSNPN and SVGIG (reference sequence). V shed 1 base and J shed 0 bases, with 16 bases lying between them. The CDR3 nucleotides are TGTGCCTGGAGTGAGATGGGGGGGCCCTATAGCAATCAGCCCCAGCATTTT. Translating gives CAWSEMGGPYSNQPQHF.

This chain uses TRBV15 with TRBJ2-7; D unresolved. V shed 0 bases and J shed 5 bases, with 8 bases lying between them. CDR1 and CDR2 (germline): LNHNV, YYDKDF (reference sequence). CDR3 length: 13 residues. CDR3 nucleotide sequence: TGTGCCACCAGCAGAGAACTACGGGACGAGCAGTACTTC. Its protein product is CATSRELRDEQYF.

The table lists this clone with a few counts. V and J are TRBV6-6 and TRBJ2-3; D gene uncertain. CDR1 and CDR2 from the germline V gene are MNHNY and SVGAGI (reference sequence). Trimming stripped 4 bases from V and 9 bases from J, with 8 bases between. The CDR3 spans 11 residues. CDR3 sequence reads: CASSLTSTQYF. The CDR3 region has the DNA TGTGCCAGCAGTTTGACTTCAACGCAGTATTTT.

V gene TRBV5-1 combines with J gene TRBJ2-1; TRBD2 aligns across 8 bases. J was trimmed by 10 bases and V by 3 bases; bases with no gene match: 6. CDR3 length: 13 amino acids. Germline CDR1 reads SGHRS; CDR2 reads YFSETQ. CDR3 amino acids: CASSWTSQSEQFF. The CDR3 DNA reads as TGCGCCAGCAGCTGGACTAGCCAGTCGGAGCAGTTCTTC.

The J gene is TRBJ1-6, the V gene TRBV5-6, with D tentatively TRBD1 (5 bases). CDR3 length: 13 residues. Germline-derived CDR1 and CDR2 are SGHDT and YYEEEE. Trimming shortened V by 0 bases and J by 7 bases, and 5 bases separated the two germline ends. CDR3 sequence reads: CASSLGQNSPLHF. The CDR3 DNA follows: TGTGCCAGCAGCTTGGGACAGAATTCACCCCTCCACTTT.

The chain employs TRBV19 and TRBJ1-2; D gene unclear. The V end lost 7 bases, the J end lost 5 bases, and 11 bases lay between the germline ends. Germline V gene sequence: CDR1 LNHDA, CDR2 SQIVND (reference sequence). The CDR3 is 12 amino acids. The CDR3: CASMAGSYGYTF. CDR3 sequence (DNA): TGTGCCAGTATGGCAGGCTCGTATGGCTACACCTTC.

The V gene is TRBV29-1, the J gene TRBJ1-4, with TRBD1 as a possible D gene (6 bases). The CDR3 has 15 amino acids. Trimming stripped 4 bases from V and 0 bases from J, with 12 bases between. Germline V gene data show CDR1 as SQVTM and CDR2 as ANQGSEA. CDR3 in amino acids: CSVGDRIATNEKLFF. The CDR3 DNA sequence: TGCAGCGTTGGTGACAGGATTGCAACTAATGAAAAACTGTTTTTT.

This clone appeared once. The gene calls are TRBV9 and TRBJ2-2; TRBD1 might be the D (5 bases). Germline CDR1 SGDLS, CDR2 YYNGEE. Trimming left V 3 bases short and J 1 base short, with 13 bases between. The length of the CDR3 is 16 residues. CDR3 DNA: TGTGCCAGCAGCGGTGGAAGGGGCGGGAACACCGGGGAGCTGTTTTTT. It specifies CASSGGRGGNTGELFF.

The gene calls are TRBV3-1 (or the pseudogene TRBV3-2) and TRBJ1-2; D is undetermined. The CDR3 totals 14 residues. The V and J ends lost 11 bases and 1 base respectively, with 17 bases between them. CDR1 is LGHDT, CDR2 YNNKEL, per germline (reference sequence). The CDR3 DNA is TGTGCCGCTAGCCATCGCGGCAGTAACTATGGCTACACCTTC. Translating gives CAASHRGSNYGYTF.

The CDR3 nucleotides are TGCGCCAGCAGCCAAGACCAGGGACTGGGGCAGCCCCAGCATTTT. It encodes CASSQDQGLGQPQHF. The V and J genes are TRBV4-1 and TRBJ1-5; D might be TRBD1 (5 bases). Trimming took off 0 bases at V and 7 bases at J, with 13 bases between the two ends. Per the germline V gene, CDR1 is MGHRA and CDR2 is YSYEKL. CDR3 length: 15 amino acids.

As regards this clone: The same CDR3 is also encoded by other DNA sequences in this sample. In DNA, the CDR3 is TGTGCCAGCAGTTTCGGGGGTCGGGACGGGGAGCTGTTTTTT. It encodes CASSFGGRDGELFF. J is TRBJ2-2 and V is TRBV28; weak D call: TRBD2 (6 bases). The germline CDR1 and CDR2 sequences are MDHEN and SYDVKM. The CDR3 has 14 amino acids. V lost 3 bases, J lost 7 bases, and 12 bases lay in between.

The chain combines TRBV11-2 with TRBJ2-3; the D gene is possibly TRBD2 (5 bases). The CDR3 is made up of 15 amino acids. With 6 bases removed from V and 0 bases from J, the gap between germline ends came to 13 bases. Germline CDR1 and CDR2: SGHAT and FQNNGV. In DNA form, the CDR3 reads TGTGCCAGCAGAAGACTACAAGTAAGCACAGATACGCAGTATTTT. This encodes CASRRLQVSTDTQYF.

The chain links TRBV19 to TRBJ1-2; tentative D call: TRBD1 (6 bases). Trimming took 4 bases from V and 6 from J, leaving 15 bases between them. Germline V lookup: CDR1 LNHDA, CDR2 SQIVND (reference sequence). This CDR3 comprises 14 residues. The CDR3 region is CASSTGLGGHGYTF. The DNA of the CDR3 is TGTGCCAGTAGTACAGGGCTTGGGGGCCATGGCTACACCTTC.

This sequence joins TRBV10-3 and TRBJ2-2; a weak D match, TRBD1 (5 bases). Trimming removed 2 bases at V and 5 bases at J, with 6 bases between. The CDR3 runs to 13 residues. Germline CDR1 reads ENHRY; CDR2 reads SYGVKD. The CDR3 spells CAISERGTGELFF. CDR3 nucleotides: TGTGCCATCAGTGAGAGGGGAACCGGGGAGCTGTTTTTT.

The V gene is TRBV6-4, the J gene TRBJ2-3; the match to TRBD2 covers 12 bases. The germline V gene has CDR1 MRHNA and CDR2 SNTAGT. V shed 5 bases, J shed 4 bases, and the junction held 1 base outside the gene matches. This CDR3 spans 14 amino acids. Here the CDR3 DNA reads TGTGCCAGCAGTAGACTAGCGGGAGCAGATACGCAGTATTTT. Translated, it gives CASSRLAGADTQYF.

V gene TRBV7-2 combines with J gene TRBJ2-1; tentative D call: TRBD1 (5 bases). Germline V gene lookup returns CDR1 SGHTA and CDR2 FQGNSA. CDR3 length: 14 amino acids. Trimming left V 2 bases short and J 4 bases short, with 9 bases between. CDR3: CASSLHQGYNEQFF. The CDR3 DNA reads TGTGCCAGCAGCTTACACCAGGGTTACAATGAGCAGTTCTTC.

The rearrangement links TRBV4-1 to TRBJ2-2; D uncertain. The CDR3 spans 15 residues. V was cut by 4 bases and J by 0 bases, with 9 bases left in between. Germline CDR1 and CDR2: MGHRA and YSYEKL. In DNA form, the CDR3 reads TGCGCCAGCAGCCGATCGATAGCGAACACCGGGGAGCTGTTTTTT. As protein: CASSRSIANTGELFF.

This clone has more than one count but fewer than ten. The rearrangement uses TRBV29-1 and TRBJ2-7; D may be TRBD1 (7 bases). Trimming removed 7 bases from V and 3 bases from J, with 16 bases in between. Per the germline V gene, CDR1 is SQVTM and CDR2 is ANQGSEA. The CDR3 totals 13 residues. DNA of the CDR3: TGCAGCGCTACAGGGGAGGCACTCTACGAGCAGTACTTC. It encodes CSATGEALYEQYF.

V usage is TRBV9 and J usage is TRBJ2-3; maybe TRBD2 (6 bases). The germline gives CDR1 SGDLS, CDR2 YYNGEE. The CDR3 sequence is 16 residues long. V gave up 2 bases and J gave up 3 bases, with 16 bases separating them. The CDR3 reads CASSVNRESMTDTQYF. The CDR3 DNA sequence: TGTGCCAGCAGCGTTAACCGGGAGTCAATGACAGATACGCAGTATTTT.

The chain is built from TRBV5-1 and TRBJ2-1; 12 bases are shared with TRBD1. The CDR3 length is 15 residues. Germline loops: CDR1 SGHRS, CDR2 YFSETQ. J was trimmed by 6 bases and V by 4 bases; bases with no gene match: 5. CDR3 region: CASSPGTGGPNEQFF. DNA for the CDR3: TGCGCCAGCAGCCCGGGGACAGGGGGCCCCAATGAGCAGTTCTTC.